These 4 T cell receptor beta chains were sequenced from one sample in a study of blood T cell repertoires in COVID-19. The protocol was immunoSEQ multiplex PCR, while the TCRdb copy is restricted to in-frame clones and leaves out a portion. The sample lists approximately 280,000 clones, about nine tenths seen once, with around 12% in the top ten. Specimen: peripheral blood. The receptors were gathered from a woman aged 60-75 years with acute or convalescent COVID-19.

The rearrangement joins TRBV6-5 to TRBJ1-1; D may be TRBD1 (6 bases). V lost 3 bases and J 0 bases, leaving 14 bases between the germline ends. In germline, CDR1 is MNHEY, CDR2 SVGAGI. The CDR3 covers 16 residues. The CDR3 sequence: CASSYTTGSVNTEAFF. CDR3 bases: TGTGCCAGCAGTTATACGACAGGCTCCGTGAACACTGAAGCTTTCTTT.

The J gene is TRBJ1-5, the V gene TRBV28; D remains ambiguous. Germline assignment: CDR1 MDHEN and CDR2 SYDVKM. V shed 11 bases and J shed 4 bases, with 15 bases lying between them. This CDR3 has 13 residues. The CDR3 protein is CAGGVGTNQPQHF. In DNA form, the CDR3 reads TGTGCCGGTGGAGTGGGTACAAATCAGCCCCAGCATTTT.

This clone was seen once. V usage is TRBV19 and J usage is TRBJ1-3, with 9 bases that match TRBD1. The CDR3 is 21 residues long. Germline values: CDR1 LNHDA, CDR2 SQIVND (reference sequence). The V and J ends lost 4 bases and 0 bases, in that order; junction bases with no gene match: 19. In DNA form, the CDR3 reads TGTGCCAGTAGTAGACCCCGGGGACAGGGCTCCCTTACCCACTCTGGAAACACCATATATTTT. Protein product: CASSRPRGQGSLTHSGNTIYF.

The genes are TRBV2 and TRBJ2-7; 9 bases align to TRBD2. Germline values: CDR1 SNHLY, CDR2 FYNNEI. The CDR3 has 14 residues. Trimming at V came to 6 bases and at J to 2 bases, leaving 5 bases not matched to a gene. The CDR3: CASSSVAGAYEQYF. CDR3 nucleotides: TGTGCCAGCAGCAGCGTAGCGGGGGCCTACGAGCAGTACTTC.